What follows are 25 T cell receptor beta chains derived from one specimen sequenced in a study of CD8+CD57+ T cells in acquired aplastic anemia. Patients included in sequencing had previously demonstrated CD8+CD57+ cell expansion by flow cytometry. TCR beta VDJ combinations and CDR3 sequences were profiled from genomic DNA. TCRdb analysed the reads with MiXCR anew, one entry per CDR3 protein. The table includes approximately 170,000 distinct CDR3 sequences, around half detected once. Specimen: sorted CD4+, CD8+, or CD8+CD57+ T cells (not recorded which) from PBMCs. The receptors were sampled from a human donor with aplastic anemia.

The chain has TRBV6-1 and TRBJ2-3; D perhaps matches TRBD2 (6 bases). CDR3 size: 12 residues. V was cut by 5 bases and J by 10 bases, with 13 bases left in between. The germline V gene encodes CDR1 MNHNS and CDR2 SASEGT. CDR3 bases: TGTGCCAGCAGTCCCATAGCGGAACCGCAGTATTTT. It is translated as CASSPIAEPQYF.

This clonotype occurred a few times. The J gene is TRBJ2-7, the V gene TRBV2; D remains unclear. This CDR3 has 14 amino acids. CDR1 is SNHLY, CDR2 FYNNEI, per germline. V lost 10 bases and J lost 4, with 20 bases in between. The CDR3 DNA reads TGTGCCACGGAACTGGGGTCGAGTGGGTACGAGCAGTACTTC. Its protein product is CATELGSSGYEQYF.

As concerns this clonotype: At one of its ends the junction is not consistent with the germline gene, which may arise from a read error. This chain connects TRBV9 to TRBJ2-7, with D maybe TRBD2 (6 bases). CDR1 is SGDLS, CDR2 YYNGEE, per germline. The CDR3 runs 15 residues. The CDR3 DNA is TGTGCCAGCAGTCAAGGCCTAGCGTCCTCCTACGAGCGGTACTTC. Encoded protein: CASSQGLASSYERYF.

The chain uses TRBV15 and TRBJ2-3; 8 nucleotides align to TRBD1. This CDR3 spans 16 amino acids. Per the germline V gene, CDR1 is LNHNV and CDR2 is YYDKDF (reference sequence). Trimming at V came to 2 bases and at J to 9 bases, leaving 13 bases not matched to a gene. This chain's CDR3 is CATSRLGQGPEETQYF. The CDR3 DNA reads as TGTGCCACCAGCAGACTTGGACAGGGCCCCGAGGAGACGCAGTATTTT.

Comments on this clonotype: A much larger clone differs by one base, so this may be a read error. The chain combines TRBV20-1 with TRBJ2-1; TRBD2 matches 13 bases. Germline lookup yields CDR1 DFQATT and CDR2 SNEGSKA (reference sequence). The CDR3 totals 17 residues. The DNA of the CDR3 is TGCAGTGCTGGGACTAGCGGGGTTTTGAGCTCCTACAATGAGCAGCTCTTC. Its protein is CSAGTSGVLSSYNEQLF.

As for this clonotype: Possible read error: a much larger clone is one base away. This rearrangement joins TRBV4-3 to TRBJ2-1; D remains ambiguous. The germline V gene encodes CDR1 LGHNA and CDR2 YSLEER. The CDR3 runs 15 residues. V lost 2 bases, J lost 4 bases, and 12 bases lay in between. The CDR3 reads CASSQKIWGYNEQFF. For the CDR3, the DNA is TGCGCCAGCAGCCAAAAAATTTGGGGTTACAATGAGCAGTTCTTC.

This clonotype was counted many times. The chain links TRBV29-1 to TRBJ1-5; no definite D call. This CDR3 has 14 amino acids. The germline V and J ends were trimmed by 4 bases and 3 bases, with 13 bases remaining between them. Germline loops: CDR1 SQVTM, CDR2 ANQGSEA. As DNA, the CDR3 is TGCAGCGTTGGCGAGGTGGGCCTCAATCAGCCCCAGCATTTT. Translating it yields CSVGEVGLNQPQHF.

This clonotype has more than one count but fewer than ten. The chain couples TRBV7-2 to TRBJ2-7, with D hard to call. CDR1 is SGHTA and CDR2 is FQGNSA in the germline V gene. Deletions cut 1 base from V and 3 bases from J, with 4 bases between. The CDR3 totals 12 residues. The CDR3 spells CASSLDLYEQYF. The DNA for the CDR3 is TGTGCCAGCAGCTTAGACCTCTACGAGCAGTACTTC.

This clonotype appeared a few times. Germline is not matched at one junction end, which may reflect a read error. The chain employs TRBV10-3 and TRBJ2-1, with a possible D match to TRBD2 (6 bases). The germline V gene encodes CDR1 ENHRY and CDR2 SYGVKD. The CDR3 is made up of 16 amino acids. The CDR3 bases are TGTGCCAGCAGTACCTCCGGGACTCAATCCTACAATGAGCAGTTCTTC. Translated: CASSTSGTQSYNEQFF.

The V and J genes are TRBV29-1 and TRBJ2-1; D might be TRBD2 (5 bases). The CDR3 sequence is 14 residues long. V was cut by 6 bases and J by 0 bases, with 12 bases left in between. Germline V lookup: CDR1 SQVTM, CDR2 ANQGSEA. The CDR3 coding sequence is TGCAGCGTCGGAACGGGGAGCTCCTACAATGAGCAGTTCTTC. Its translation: CSVGTGSSYNEQFF.

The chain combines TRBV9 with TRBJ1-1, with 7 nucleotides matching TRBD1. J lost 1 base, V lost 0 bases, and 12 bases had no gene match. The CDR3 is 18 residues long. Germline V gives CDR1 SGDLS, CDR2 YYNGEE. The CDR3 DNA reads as TGTGCCAGCAGCGTAGGACAGGGCCGTGGGATCGCGAACACTGAAGCTTTCTTT. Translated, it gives CASSVGQGRGIANTEAFF.

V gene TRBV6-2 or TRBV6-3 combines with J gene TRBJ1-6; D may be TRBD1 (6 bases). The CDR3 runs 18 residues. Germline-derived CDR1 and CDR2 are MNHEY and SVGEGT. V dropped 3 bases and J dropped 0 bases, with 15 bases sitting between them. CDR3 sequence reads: CASSYGQGTRSYNSPLHF. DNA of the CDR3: TGTGCCAGCAGTTATGGTCAGGGGACACGCTCCTATAATTCACCCCTCCACTTT.

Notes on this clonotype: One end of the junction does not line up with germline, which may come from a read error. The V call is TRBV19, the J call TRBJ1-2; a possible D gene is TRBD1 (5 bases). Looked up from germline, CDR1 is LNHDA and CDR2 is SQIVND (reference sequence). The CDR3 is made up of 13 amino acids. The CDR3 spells CASRGTQGSGYAF. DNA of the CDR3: TGTGCCAGTAGGGGGACCCAAGGGTCTGGCTACGCCTTC.

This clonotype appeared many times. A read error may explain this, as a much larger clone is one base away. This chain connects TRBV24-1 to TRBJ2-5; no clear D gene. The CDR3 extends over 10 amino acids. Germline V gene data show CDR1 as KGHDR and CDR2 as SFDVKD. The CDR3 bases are TGTGGCGGCAGGTGGGAGACCCAGTACTTC. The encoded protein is CGGRWETQYF.

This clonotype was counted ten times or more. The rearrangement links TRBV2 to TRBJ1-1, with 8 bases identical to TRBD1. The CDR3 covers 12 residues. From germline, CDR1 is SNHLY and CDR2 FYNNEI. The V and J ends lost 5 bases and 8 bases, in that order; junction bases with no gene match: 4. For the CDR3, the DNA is TGTGCCAGCAGTTACCGGGACAGGGAAGCTTTCTTT. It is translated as CASSYRDREAFF.

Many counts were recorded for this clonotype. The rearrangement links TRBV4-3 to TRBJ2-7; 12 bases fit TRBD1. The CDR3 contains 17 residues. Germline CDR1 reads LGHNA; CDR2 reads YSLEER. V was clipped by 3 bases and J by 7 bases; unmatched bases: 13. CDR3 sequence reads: CASSHQMSGQGAGEQYF. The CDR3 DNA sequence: TGCGCCAGCAGCCACCAAATGTCGGGACAGGGGGCGGGGGAGCAGTACTTC.

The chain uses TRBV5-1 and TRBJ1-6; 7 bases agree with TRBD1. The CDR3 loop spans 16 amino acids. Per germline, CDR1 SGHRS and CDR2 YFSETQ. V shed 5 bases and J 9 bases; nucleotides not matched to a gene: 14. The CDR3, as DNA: TGCGCCAGCAGGCCAACGACAGGGTCTGGGACTTCACCCCTCCACTTT. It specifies CASRPTTGSGTSPLHF. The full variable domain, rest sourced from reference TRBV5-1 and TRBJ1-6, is KAGVTQTPRYLIKTRGQQVTLSCSPISGHRSVSWYQQTPGQGLQFLFEYFSETQRNKGNFPGRFSGRQFSNSRSEMNVSTLELGDSALYLCASRPTTGSGTSPLHFGNGTRLTVT.

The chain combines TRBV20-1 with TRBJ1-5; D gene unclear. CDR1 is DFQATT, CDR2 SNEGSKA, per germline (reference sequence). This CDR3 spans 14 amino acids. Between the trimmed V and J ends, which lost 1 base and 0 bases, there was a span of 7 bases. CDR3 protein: CSARALVSNQPQHF. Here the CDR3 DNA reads TGCAGTGCTAGAGCCCTGGTTAGCAATCAGCCCCAGCATTTT.

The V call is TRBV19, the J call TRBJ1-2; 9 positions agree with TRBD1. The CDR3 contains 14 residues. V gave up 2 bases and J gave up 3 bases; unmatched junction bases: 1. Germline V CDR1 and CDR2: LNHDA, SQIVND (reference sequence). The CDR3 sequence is CASSIWTGDYGYTF. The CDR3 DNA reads TGTGCCAGTAGTATATGGACAGGGGACTATGGCTACACCTTC. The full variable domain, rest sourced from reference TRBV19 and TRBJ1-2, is DGGITQSPKYLFRKEGQNVTLSCEQNLNHDAMYWYRQDPGQGLRLIYYSQIVNDFQKGDIAEGYSVSREKKESFPLTVTSAQKNPTAFYLCASSIWTGDYGYTFGSGTRLTVV.

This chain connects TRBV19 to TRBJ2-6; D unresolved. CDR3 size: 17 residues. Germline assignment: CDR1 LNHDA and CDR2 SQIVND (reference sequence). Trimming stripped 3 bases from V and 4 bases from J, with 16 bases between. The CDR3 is CASSILVTLGGANVLTF. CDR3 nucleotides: TGTGCCAGTAGTATTTTGGTCACACTGGGGGGGGCCAACGTCCTGACTTTC.

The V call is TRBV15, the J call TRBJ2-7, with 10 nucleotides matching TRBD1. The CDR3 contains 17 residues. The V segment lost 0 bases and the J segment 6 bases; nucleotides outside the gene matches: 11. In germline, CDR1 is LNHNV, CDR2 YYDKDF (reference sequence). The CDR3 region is CATSRDLSRDRGREQYF. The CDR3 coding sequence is TGTGCCACCAGCAGAGATCTGTCCCGGGACAGGGGACGCGAGCAGTACTTC. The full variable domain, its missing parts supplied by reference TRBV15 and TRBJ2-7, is DAMVIQNPRYQVTQFGKPVTLSCSQTLNHNVMYWYQQKSSQAPKLLFHYYDKDFNNEADTPDNFQSRRPNTSFCFLDIRSPGLGDTAMYLCATSRDLSRDRGREQYFGPGTRLTVT.

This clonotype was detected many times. The CDR3: CASSFGTEASTDTQYF. DNA for the CDR3: TGTGCCAGCAGCTTCGGGACAGAAGCTAGCACAGATACGCAGTATTTT. The chain uses TRBV11-2 and TRBJ2-3, with 7 nucleotides matching TRBD1. With V trimmed by 3 bases and J by 0 bases, 6 bases remained unmatched. The CDR3 length is 16 residues. The germline CDR1 and CDR2 sequences are SGHAT and FQNNGV. Drawing the rest from reference TRBV11-2 and TRBJ2-3, the complete variable domain is EAGVAQSPRYKIIEKRQSVAFWCNPISGHATLYWYQQILGQGPKLLIQFQNNGVVDDSQLPKDRFSAERLKGVDSTLKIQPAKLEDSAVYLCASSFGTEASTDTQYFGPGTRLTVL.

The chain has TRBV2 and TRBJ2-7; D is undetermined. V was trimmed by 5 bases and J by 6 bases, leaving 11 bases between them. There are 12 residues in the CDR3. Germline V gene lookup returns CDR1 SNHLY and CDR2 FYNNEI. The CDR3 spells CASSLPSPEQYF. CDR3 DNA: TGTGCCAGCAGTCTACCCTCCCCCGAGCAGTACTTC. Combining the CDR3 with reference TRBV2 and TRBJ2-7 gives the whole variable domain EPEVTQTPSHQVTQMGQEVILRCVPISNHLYFYWYRQILGQKVEFLVSFYNNEISEKSEIFDDQFSVERPDGSNFTLKIRSTKLEDSAMYFCASSLPSPEQYFGPGTRLTVT.

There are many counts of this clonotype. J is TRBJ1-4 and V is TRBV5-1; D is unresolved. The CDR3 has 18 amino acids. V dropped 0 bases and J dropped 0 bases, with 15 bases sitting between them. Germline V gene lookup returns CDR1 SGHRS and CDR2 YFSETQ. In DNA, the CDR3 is TGCGCCAGCAGCTTGGTGGGGTTCCGCAACCCAACTAATGAAAAACTGTTTTTT. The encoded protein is CASSLVGFRNPTNEKLFF.

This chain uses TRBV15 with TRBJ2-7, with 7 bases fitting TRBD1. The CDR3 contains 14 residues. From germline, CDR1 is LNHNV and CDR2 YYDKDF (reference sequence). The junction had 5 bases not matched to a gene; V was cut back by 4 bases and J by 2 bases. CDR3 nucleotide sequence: TGTGCCACCAGCACGAGACAGGGTACCTACGAGCAGTACTTC. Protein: CATSTRQGTYEQYF.